This T cell receptor beta chain was obtained from a study of neurological immune-mediated disorders. Whole-study results and caveats: HTLV-1-associated myelopathy showed the most TCR clonal expansion; multiple sclerosis the least, below healthy controls.

This clonotype was recorded at least ten times. Its matching antigen is unknown. Synthesis of cDNA used 5'RACE (with 10-nucleotide random UMIs). Each sequencing run yielded over 170 million TCR-beta sequences from 15-18 subjects. Via MiXCR, TCRdb re-called the 5' RACE reads, giving one row per CDR3 protein. The table records roughly 16,000 distinct CDR3 sequences, roughly 10% of them present only once. There were approximately 900,000 CD4+ or CD8+ T cells used in the sorted libraries. This CDR3 spans 18 amino acids. The germline V and J ends were trimmed by 3 bases and 0 bases, with 20 bases remaining between them. Per germline, CDR1 MNHEY and CDR2 SMNVEV (reference sequence).

This TCR came from a man aged 45-60 years in good health. The sample comprised CD8+ T cells from blood. The rearrangement joins TRBV27 to TRBJ1-1; D is ambiguous. The CDR3 is CASSFNPHIRWLNTEAFF. The DNA for the CDR3 is TGTGCCAGCAGTTTTAACCCGCATATTAGGTGGCTGAACACTGAAGCTTTCTTT.